This is a list of T cell receptor beta chains from one sample in a study of cytomegalovirus exposure and HLA in healthy donors. Profiled with immunoSEQ multiplex PCR; TCRdb holds only in-frame clones, not every one. The table has about 140,000 clones, over 75% seen once; the top ten hold 1.5% to 2%. Sequences were obtained from PBMCs. These receptors came from a woman aged 25-40 years in good health and CMV-seronegative. Each CDR3 is given with its conserved first and last residue. The order of the fields is CDR3 DNA, CDR3 protein, J gene, clone size, D gene, V gene. The D gene is left open where the match is weak. Size values are once, few and many counts, or a class for expanded clones, and some rows have none.

TGTGCCAGCAGCCGGACTAGCGGGGGACCCACAGATACGCAGTATTTT,CASSRTSGGPTDTQYF,TRBJ2-3,.,TRBD2,TRBV14
TGCGCCAGCAGGTGGTCGGGGAGTGGCAATGAGCAGTTCTTC,CASRWSGSGNEQFF,TRBJ2-1,.,.,TRBV5-1
TGCGCCAGCAGCGAAGGGACAGGAGCTGACACTGAAGCTTTCTTT,CASSEGTGADTEAFF,TRBJ1-1,.,TRBD1,TRBV5-1
TGTGCCAGCAGTGATCGGGACTTCCGGAACACTGAAGCTTTCTTT,CASSDRDFRNTEAFF,TRBJ1-1,.,.,TRBV2
TGTGCCAGCAGCCCTCGGCCGCCAACAGGGCTAAACTATGGCTACACCTTC,CASSPRPPTGLNYGYTF,TRBJ1-2,once,.,TRBV7-2
TGTGCCAGCAGTGAGCAGGTGAACTACGAGCAGTACTTC,CASSEQVNYEQYF,TRBJ2-7,.,.,TRBV6-6
TGTTCCAGCAGCTTAGGACTCGGCTACACCTTC,CSSSLGLGYTF,TRBJ1-2,.,.,TRBV7-9
TGTGCCAGCAGTTTAAAGGCAGGGCAGGGCTACACCTTC,CASSLKAGQGYTF,TRBJ1-2,few,.,TRBV27
TGTGCCAGCAGTTTATGGGGGGGAGGGCTACTCTACGAGCAGTACTTC,CASSLWGGGLLYEQYF,TRBJ2-7,.,TRBD2,TRBV28
TGTGCCAGCAGTCTAGGCTGGGGGGGCAATCAGCCCCAGCATTTT,CASSLGWGGNQPQHF,TRBJ1-5,few,.,TRBV6-5
TGTGCCAGCAGTTACCGGAAAGGGGGAGATGAAAAACTGTTTTTT,CASSYRKGGDEKLFF,TRBJ1-4,.,.,TRBV6-5
TGTGCCAGCAGCGTAGGGGGGCTAGCGGGCCAAGAGACCCAGTACTTC,CASSVGGLAGQETQYF,TRBJ2-5,.,TRBD2,TRBV9
TGCAGCGCCGAAGGGGCAACTAATGAAAAACTGTTTTTT,CSAEGATNEKLFF,TRBJ1-4,few,.,TRBV29-1
TGCGCCAGCAGCTTCGGACTAGTTTACAATGAGCAGTTCTTC,CASSFGLVYNEQFF,TRBJ2-1,few,TRBD2,TRBV5-1
TGTGCCAGCAGCCCGACGGGAGGAGATGGCTACACCTTC,CASSPTGGDGYTF,TRBJ1-2,.,.,TRBV7-3
TGTGCCAGCTCCCTCGCGAAAGGGGGCGATCAGCCCCAGCATTTT,CASSLAKGGDQPQHF,TRBJ1-5,.,TRBD1,TRBV18